This T cell receptor (beta chain) appears in the sequencing data of a study of blood T cell repertoires in COVID-19. J gave up 4 bases and V 7 bases, and 7 bases lay outside the gene matches. Germline V lookup: CDR1 KGHDR, CDR2 SFDVKD. The CDR3 has 14 residues. Repertoires were generated with immunoSEQ multiplex PCR, while TCRdb's copy carries only in-frame clones and drops some. Of some 160,000 clones listed, approximately 80% are singletons. Sequencing was carried out using peripheral blood. This TCR derives from a human donor in a cohort sampled during active COVID-19. This sequence joins TRBV24-1 and TRBJ1-1, with 8 bases aligning to TRBD1. The CDR3 sequence is CATRSGGQGTEAFF. CDR3 nucleotides: TGTGCCACCAGGTCCGGCGGACAGGGCACTGAAGCTTTCTTT.